This T cell receptor beta chain appears in the sequencing data of a study of post-analysis software for immune sequencing data. Unique molecular identifiers had been added to the TCR beta cDNA libraries. TCRdb analysed the PCR reads with MiXCR anew, one entry per CDR3 protein. This table has roughly 800,000 distinct CDR3 sequences, approximately 50% appearing once. This CDR3 is built from 14 residues. CDR1 and CDR2 (germline): SGHRS, YFSETQ. The V and J ends lost 6 bases and 2 bases respectively, with 15 bases between them. Concerning this clonotype: Its target is unknown.

Study outcomes and limitations: In patients, TRBV5-6, TRBV5-1 and TRBV20-1 belonged to roughly 5 TRBV segments found more frequently than in controls. Significantly lower normalized Chao1 diversity was found in patients with multiple sclerosis relative to controls.

Sample: blood. This TCR came from a girl between 5 and 17 years old with multiple sclerosis. This chain connects TRBV5-1 to TRBJ2-7; D is unresolved. The DNA of the CDR3 is TGCGCCAGCACGTTCAACAGATGGACCTACGAGCAGTACTTC. Amino acid sequence: CASTFNRWTYEQYF. Variable domain in full (rest from reference TRBV5-1 and TRBJ2-7): KAGVTQTPRYLIKTRGQQVTLSCSPISGHRSVSWYQQTPGQGLQFLFEYFSETQRNKGNFPGRFSGRQFSNSRSEMNVSTLELGDSALYLCASTFNRWTYEQYFGPGTRLTVT.